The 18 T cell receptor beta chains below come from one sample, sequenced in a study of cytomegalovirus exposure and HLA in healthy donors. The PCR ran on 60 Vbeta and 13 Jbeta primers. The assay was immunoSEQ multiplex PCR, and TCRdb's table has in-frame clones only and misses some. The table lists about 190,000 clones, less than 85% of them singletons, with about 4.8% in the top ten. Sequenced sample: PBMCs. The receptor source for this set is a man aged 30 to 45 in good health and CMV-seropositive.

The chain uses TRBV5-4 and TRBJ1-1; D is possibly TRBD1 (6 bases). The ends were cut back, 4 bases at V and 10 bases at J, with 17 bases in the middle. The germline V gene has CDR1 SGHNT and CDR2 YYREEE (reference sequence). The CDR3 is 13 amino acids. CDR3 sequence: CASSTTDRSGAFF. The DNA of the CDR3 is TGTGCCAGCAGCACAACTGACAGGAGTGGAGCTTTCTTT.

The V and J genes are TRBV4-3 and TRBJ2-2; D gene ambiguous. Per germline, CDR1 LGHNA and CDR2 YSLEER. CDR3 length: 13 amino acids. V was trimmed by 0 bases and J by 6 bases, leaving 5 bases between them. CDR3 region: CASSQERSGELFF. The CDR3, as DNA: TGCGCCAGCAGCCAAGAGAGGTCCGGGGAGCTGTTTTTT.

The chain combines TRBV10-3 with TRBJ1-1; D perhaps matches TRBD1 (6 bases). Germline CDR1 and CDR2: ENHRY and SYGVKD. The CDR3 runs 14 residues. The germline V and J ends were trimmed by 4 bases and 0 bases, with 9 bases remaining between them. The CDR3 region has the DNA TGTGCCATCAGTGCCGGGACACTGAACACTGAAGCTTTCTTT. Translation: CAISAGTLNTEAFF.

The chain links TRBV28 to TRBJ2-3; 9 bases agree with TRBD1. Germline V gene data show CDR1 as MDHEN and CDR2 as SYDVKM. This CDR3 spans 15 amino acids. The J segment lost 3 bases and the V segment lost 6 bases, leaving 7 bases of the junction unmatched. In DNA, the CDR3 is TGTGCCAGCAGCCCTCCGGGACAGGGAACAGATACGCAGTATTTT. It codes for CASSPPGQGTDTQYF.

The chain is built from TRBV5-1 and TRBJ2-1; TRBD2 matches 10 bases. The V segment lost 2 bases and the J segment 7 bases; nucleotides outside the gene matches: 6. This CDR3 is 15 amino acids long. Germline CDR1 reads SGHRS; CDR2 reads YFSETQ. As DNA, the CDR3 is TGCGCCAGCAGCTTCCGAGCGGGGGGGCCTAATGAGCAGTTCTTC. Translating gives CASSFRAGGPNEQFF.

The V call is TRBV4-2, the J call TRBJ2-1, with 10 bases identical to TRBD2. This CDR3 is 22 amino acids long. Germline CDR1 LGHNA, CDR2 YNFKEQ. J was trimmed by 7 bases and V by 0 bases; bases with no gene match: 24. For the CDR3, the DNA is TGTGCCAGCAGCCAAGAGGGGCCTTTCGGACTAGCGGCTGCAAAAACTGGGAATGAGCAGTTCTTC. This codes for CASSQEGPFGLAAAKTGNEQFF.

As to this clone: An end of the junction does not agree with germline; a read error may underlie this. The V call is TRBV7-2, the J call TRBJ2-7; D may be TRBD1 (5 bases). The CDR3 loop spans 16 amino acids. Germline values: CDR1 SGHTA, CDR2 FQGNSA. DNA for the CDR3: TGTGCCAGCAGCTTGAGGAAGGGGTTGACCGGCTACGAGCAGTCCTTC. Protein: CASSLRKGLTGYEQSF.

CDR3 residues: CASSTTGYTEAFF. In DNA form, the CDR3 reads TGTGCCAGCAGTACTACAGGTTACACTGAAGCTTTCTTT. This chain joins TRBV25-1 and TRBJ1-1, with D maybe TRBD1 (5 bases). This CDR3 has 13 residues. Germline assignment: CDR1 MGHDK and CDR2 SYGVNS. V lost 5 bases to trimming and J lost 3 bases, with 10 bases between them. Together with reference TRBV25-1 and TRBJ1-1, the CDR3 gives the full variable domain: EADIYQTPRYLVIGTGKKITLECSQTMGHDKMYWYQQDPGMELHLIHYSYGVNSTEKGDLSSESTVSRIRTEHFPLTLESARPSHTSQYLCASSTTGYTEAFFGQGTRLTVV.

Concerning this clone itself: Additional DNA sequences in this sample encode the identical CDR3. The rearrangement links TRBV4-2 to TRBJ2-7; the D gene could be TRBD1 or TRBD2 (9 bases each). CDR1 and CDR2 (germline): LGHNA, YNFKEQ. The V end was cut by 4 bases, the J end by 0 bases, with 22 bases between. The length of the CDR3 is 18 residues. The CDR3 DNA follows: TGTGCCAGCAGCCCGGGACAGGGAGCGACTAGCGGCTCCTACGAGCAGTACTTC. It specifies CASSPGQGATSGSYEQYF.

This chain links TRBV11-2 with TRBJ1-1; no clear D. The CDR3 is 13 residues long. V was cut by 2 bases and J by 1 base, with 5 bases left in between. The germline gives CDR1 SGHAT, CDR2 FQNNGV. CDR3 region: CASSLSGNTEAFF. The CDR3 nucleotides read TGTGCCAGCAGCTTAAGCGGGAACACTGAAGCTTTCTTT.

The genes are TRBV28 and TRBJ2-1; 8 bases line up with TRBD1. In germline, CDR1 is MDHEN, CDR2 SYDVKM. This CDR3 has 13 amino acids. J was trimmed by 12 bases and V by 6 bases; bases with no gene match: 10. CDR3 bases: TGTGCCAGCAGCCAGGGGGCGGTGAGGGTGCAGTTCTTC. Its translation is CASSQGAVRVQFF. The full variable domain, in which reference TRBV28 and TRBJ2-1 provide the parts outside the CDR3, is DVKVTQSSRYLVKRTGEKVFLECVQDMDHENMFWYRQDPGLGLRLIYFSYDVKMKEKGDIPEGYSVSREKKERFSLILESASTNQTSMYLCASSQGAVRVQFFGPGTRLTVL.

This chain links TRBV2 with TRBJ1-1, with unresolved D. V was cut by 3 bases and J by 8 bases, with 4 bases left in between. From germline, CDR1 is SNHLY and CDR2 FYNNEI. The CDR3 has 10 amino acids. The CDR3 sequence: CASSDLEAFF. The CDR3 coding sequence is TGTGCCAGCAGTGACCTCGAAGCTTTCTTT. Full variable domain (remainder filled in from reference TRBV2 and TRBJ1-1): EPEVTQTPSHQVTQMGQEVILRCVPISNHLYFYWYRQILGQKVEFLVSFYNNEISEKSEIFDDQFSVERPDGSNFTLKIRSTKLEDSAMYFCASSDLEAFFGQGTRLTVV.

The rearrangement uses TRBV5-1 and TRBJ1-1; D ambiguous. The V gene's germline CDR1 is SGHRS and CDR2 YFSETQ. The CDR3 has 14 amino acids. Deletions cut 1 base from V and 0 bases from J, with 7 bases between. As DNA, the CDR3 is TGCGCCAGCAGCTTGTCAGGTATGAACACTGAAGCTTTCTTT. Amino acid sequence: CASSLSGMNTEAFF.

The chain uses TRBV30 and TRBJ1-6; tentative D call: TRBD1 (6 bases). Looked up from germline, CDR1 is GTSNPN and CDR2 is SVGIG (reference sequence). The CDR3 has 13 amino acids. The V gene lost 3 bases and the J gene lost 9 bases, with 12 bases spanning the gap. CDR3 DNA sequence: TGTGCCTGGAGGCTAACAGGGTCTTCACCCCTCCACTTT. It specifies CAWRLTGSSPLHF.

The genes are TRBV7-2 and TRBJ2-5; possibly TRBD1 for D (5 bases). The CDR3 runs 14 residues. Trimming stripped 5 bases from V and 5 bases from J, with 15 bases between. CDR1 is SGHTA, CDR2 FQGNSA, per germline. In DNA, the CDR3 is TGTGCCAGCAGCCGGTCAGTGGGGCAGGAGACCCAGTACTTC. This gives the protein CASSRSVGQETQYF.

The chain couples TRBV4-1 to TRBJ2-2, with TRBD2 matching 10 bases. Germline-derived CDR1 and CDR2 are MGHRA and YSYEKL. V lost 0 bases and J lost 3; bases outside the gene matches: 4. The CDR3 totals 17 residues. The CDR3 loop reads CASSQERSGRDTGELFF. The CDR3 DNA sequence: TGCGCCAGCAGCCAAGAGAGGAGCGGGAGGGACACCGGGGAGCTGTTTTTT.

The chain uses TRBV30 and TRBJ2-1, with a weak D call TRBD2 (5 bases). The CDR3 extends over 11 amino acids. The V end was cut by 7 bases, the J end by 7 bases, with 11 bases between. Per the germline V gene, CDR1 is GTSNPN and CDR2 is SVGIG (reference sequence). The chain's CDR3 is CASLAPNEQFF. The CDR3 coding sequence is TGTGCCTCGCTAGCCCCGAATGAGCAGTTCTTC. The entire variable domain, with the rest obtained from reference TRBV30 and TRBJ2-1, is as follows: SQTIHQWPATLVQPVGSPLSLECTVEGTSNPNLYWYRQAAGRGLQLLFYSVGIGQISSEVPQNLSASRPQDRQFILSSKKLLLSDSGFYLCASLAPNEQFFGPGTRLTVL.

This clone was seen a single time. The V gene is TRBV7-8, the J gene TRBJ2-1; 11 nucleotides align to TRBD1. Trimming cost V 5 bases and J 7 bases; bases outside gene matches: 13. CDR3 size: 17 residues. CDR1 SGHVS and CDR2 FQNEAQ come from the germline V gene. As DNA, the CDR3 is TGTGCCAGCAGCCACAAAATAGTGGGACAGGGGGTTAATGAGCAGTTCTTC. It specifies CASSHKIVGQGVNEQFF.